This paragraph covers one T cell receptor (beta chain) sequence. Antigen specificity is unknown. This sample was taken from a study of CD8+ T cells in alopecia areata. Study summary: Treatment comprised oral tofacitinib, 5 to 10 mg twice daily, in treated patients. General study results and limits: In blood and scalp, many expanded lesional clones persisted during tofacitinib. Among the 100 top clones, expanded CD8+ clones, like scalp clonality, were significantly decreased by tofacitinib.

Noted treatment: oral pan-JAK inhibitor, 5-10 mg twice daily. Sorting of CD4+ and CD8+ T cells was performed on PBMCs. The CDR3 length is 14 residues. V gave up 10 bases and J gave up 1 base; unmatched junction bases: 6. The germline V gene has CDR1 MGHDK and CDR2 SYGVNS. RNA, once extracted, was reverse transcribed into cDNA for use as the sequencing template. Sequenced by immunoSEQ multiplex PCR; TCRdb stores in-frame clones only, minus some. The table lists approximately 210,000 clones, more than 55% of them singletons. Source: CD4+ T cells sorted from blood, taken around week 44, from a patient treated with tofacitinib. This TCR derives from a human donor with alopecia areata. V gene TRBV25-1 combines with J gene TRBJ2-2, with 7 bases identical to TRBD1. CDR3 residues: CATNRGVNTGELFF. Here the CDR3 DNA reads TGTGCCACGAACAGGGGCGTGAACACCGGGGAGCTGTTTTTT.